Listed here are 16 T cell receptor beta chains from one sample, sequenced in a study of cytomegalovirus exposure and HLA in healthy donors. The PCR was carried out with 60 Vbeta primers and 13 Jbeta primers. Some clones are missing from TCRdb's copy, which holds only in-frame ones; the method was immunoSEQ multiplex PCR. The listing contains about 82,000 clones. What was sequenced was PBMCs. These receptors were taken from a woman aged 25 to 45 in good health and CMV-seronegative.

The chain employs TRBV30 and TRBJ1-2; possible D gene TRBD1, 5 bases. Germline CDR1 and CDR2: GTSNPN and SVGIG (reference sequence). The CDR3 totals 13 residues. V was clipped by 0 bases and J by 10 bases, with 15 bases between them. This CDR3 reads CAWSVYPRGYYTF. The CDR3 DNA reads as TGTGCCTGGAGTGTATACCCGCGGGGCTACTACACCTTC.

This sequence joins TRBV30 and TRBJ1-2; TRBD1 aligns across 9 bases. The CDR3 is made up of 13 amino acids. Germline CDR1 reads GTSNPN; CDR2 reads SVGIG (reference sequence). With V trimmed by 0 bases and J by 8 bases, 4 bases remained unmatched. Here the CDR3 DNA reads TGTGCCTGGAGTGTACAGGGGGCGTCCGGCTACACCTTC. This translates into CAWSVQGASGYTF.

The rearrangement uses TRBV19 and TRBJ2-7, with a weak D call TRBD2 (6 bases). The germline V gene encodes CDR1 LNHDA and CDR2 SQIVND (reference sequence). Trimming cost V 8 bases and J 7 bases, with 15 bases left between them. This CDR3 has 12 residues. CDR3 residues: CASSGRDREQYF. DNA of the CDR3: TGTGCCAGTTCTGGGCGGGATCGAGAGCAGTACTTC.

The V gene is TRBV6-1, the J gene TRBJ2-6, with TRBD1 matching 9 bases. Germline trimming cut 4 bases from V and 2 bases from J; bases unmatched to any gene: 3. CDR3 size: 16 residues. Germline loops: CDR1 MNHNS, CDR2 SASEGT. CDR3: CASSGTGAAGANVLTF. The CDR3 coding sequence is TGTGCCAGCAGTGGGACAGGGGCTGCTGGGGCCAACGTCCTGACTTTC.

The chain combines TRBV11-2 with TRBJ2-7; D is undetermined. The V gene's germline CDR1 is SGHAT and CDR2 FQNNGV. The CDR3 is 15 amino acids. The germline V and J ends were trimmed by 5 bases and 2 bases, with 16 bases remaining between them. CDR3 region: CASSPDVWSPYEQYF. The CDR3 DNA reads as TGTGCCAGCAGCCCCGACGTTTGGAGTCCCTACGAGCAGTACTTC.

The chain uses TRBV7-9 and TRBJ1-1; D might be TRBD1 (5 bases). The CDR3 spans 15 residues. The V end lost 0 bases, the J end lost 1 base, and 9 bases lay between the germline ends. The germline V gene encodes CDR1 SEHNR and CDR2 FQNEAQ (reference sequence). The DNA of the CDR3 is TGTGCCAGCAGCTTAGCATGGACAAAGAACACTGAAGCTTTCTTT. Amino acids: CASSLAWTKNTEAFF.

This chain joins TRBV5-6 and TRBJ1-1, with TRBD1 as a possible D gene (5 bases). The CDR3 consists of 15 residues. Looked up from germline, CDR1 is SGHDT and CDR2 is YYEEEE. Trimming pared 4 bases from V and 4 bases from J, leaving 17 bases between. The CDR3 protein is CASSPAGRGGTEAFF. CDR3 bases: TGTGCCAGCAGCCCGGCGGGGAGGGGAGGCACTGAAGCTTTCTTT.

The chain uses TRBV25-1 and TRBJ1-1; TRBD1 is a possible D gene (6 bases). Germline V gene sequence: CDR1 MGHDK, CDR2 SYGVNS. The V end lost 6 bases, the J end lost 1 base, and 6 bases lay between the germline ends. The CDR3 is made up of 12 amino acids. CDR3: CASRQGNTEAFF. The DNA of the CDR3 is TGTGCCAGCAGACAGGGGAACACTGAAGCTTTCTTT. The variable domain in full, with the rest retrieved from reference TRBV25-1 and TRBJ1-1, is EADIYQTPRYLVIGTGKKITLECSQTMGHDKMYWYQQDPGMELHLIHYSYGVNSTEKGDLSSESTVSRIRTEHFPLTLESARPSHTSQYLCASRQGNTEAFFGQGTRLTVV.

The chain carries TRBV10-3 and TRBJ1-3; D call uncertain. Looked up from germline, CDR1 is ENHRY and CDR2 is SYGVKD. Trimming stripped 6 bases from V and 1 base from J, with 7 bases between. The CDR3 totals 13 residues. The CDR3 nucleotides are TGTGCCATCAGGGCCGGGTCTGGAAACACCATATATTTT. It translates to CAIRAGSGNTIYF.

The chain recombines TRBV30 with TRBJ2-5; the D gene is possibly TRBD1 (5 bases). Between the trimmed V and J ends, which lost 4 bases and 5 bases, there was a span of 14 bases. The CDR3 runs 13 residues. Germline loops: CDR1 GTSNPN, CDR2 SVGIG (reference sequence). The CDR3 here is CAWIPWGQETQYF. In DNA form, the CDR3 reads TGTGCCTGGATCCCCTGGGGCCAGGAGACCCAGTACTTC.

The CDR3 DNA reads TGTGCCAGCAGGTCGGACAGATACCGGGATGGCTACACCTTC. Translation gives CASRSDRYRDGYTF. The V and J genes are TRBV7-9 and TRBJ1-2; D is possibly TRBD1 (6 bases). Germline V gene lookup returns CDR1 SEHNR and CDR2 FQNEAQ (reference sequence). This CDR3 region has 14 residues. Trimming took 6 bases from V and 6 from J, leaving 17 bases between them. The entire variable domain, with the rest obtained from reference TRBV7-9 and TRBJ1-2, is as follows: DTGVSQNPRHKITKRGQNVTFRCDPISEHNRLYWYRQTLGQGPEFLTYFQNEAQLEKSRLLSDRFSAERPKGSFSTLEIQRTEQGDSAMYLCASRSDRYRDGYTFGSGTRLTVV.

This sequence joins TRBV7-9 and TRBJ2-5, with a weak D call TRBD2 (5 bases). Germline CDR1 and CDR2: SEHNR and FQNEAQ (reference sequence). V dropped 5 bases and J dropped 5 bases, with 9 bases sitting between them. CDR3 length: 12 amino acids. CDR3 sequence: CASSRPGETQYF. The CDR3 DNA sequence: TGTGCCAGCAGCCGTCCGGGGGAGACCCAGTACTTC. The complete variable domain, with remaining parts taken from reference TRBV7-9 and TRBJ2-5, reads DTGVSQNPRHKITKRGQNVTFRCDPISEHNRLYWYRQTLGQGPEFLTYFQNEAQLEKSRLLSDRFSAERPKGSFSTLEIQRTEQGDSAMYLCASSRPGETQYFGPGTRLLVL.

DNA for the CDR3: TGTGCCAGCAGCTTAGGAGGGACATCGAATGGCTACACCTTC. Protein product: CASSLGGTSNGYTF. The V call is TRBV7-9, the J call TRBJ1-2; TRBD1 might be the D (6 bases). The CDR3 sequence is 14 residues long. Per the germline V gene, CDR1 is SEHNR and CDR2 is FQNEAQ (reference sequence). V lost 1 base, J lost 6 bases, and 12 bases lay in between.

This chain connects TRBV6-5 to TRBJ2-1; 12 bases line up with TRBD2. J lost 1 base, V lost 4 bases, and 2 bases had no gene match. The germline V gene has CDR1 MNHEY and CDR2 SVGAGI. The CDR3 totals 16 residues. The CDR3 reads CASSSSGGVSYNEQFF. CDR3 nucleotide sequence: TGTGCCAGCAGTTCTAGCGGGGGGGTTTCCTACAATGAGCAGTTCTTC.

The chain combines TRBV5-1 with TRBJ2-7, with 7 bases fitting TRBD2. J lost 6 bases, V lost 2 bases, and 8 bases had no gene match. The V gene's germline CDR1 is SGHRS and CDR2 YFSETQ. The CDR3 runs 14 residues. The CDR3 coding sequence is TGCGCCAGCAGCTTCGGGGGGAACCTACCCGAGCAGTACTTC. Residues: CASSFGGNLPEQYF.

To note about this clone: At the DNA level, this CDR3 is encoded by other sequences in the same sample as well. The CDR3 DNA is TGCAGTGCCCGCGGGGGGGATACGCAGTATTTT. Amino acids: CSARGGDTQYF. V gene TRBV20-1 combines with J gene TRBJ2-3, with TRBD2 identical over 8 bases. The V segment lost 6 bases and the J segment 6 bases; nucleotides outside the gene matches: 2. Per germline, CDR1 DFQATT and CDR2 SNEGSKA (reference sequence). The CDR3 is 11 residues long.